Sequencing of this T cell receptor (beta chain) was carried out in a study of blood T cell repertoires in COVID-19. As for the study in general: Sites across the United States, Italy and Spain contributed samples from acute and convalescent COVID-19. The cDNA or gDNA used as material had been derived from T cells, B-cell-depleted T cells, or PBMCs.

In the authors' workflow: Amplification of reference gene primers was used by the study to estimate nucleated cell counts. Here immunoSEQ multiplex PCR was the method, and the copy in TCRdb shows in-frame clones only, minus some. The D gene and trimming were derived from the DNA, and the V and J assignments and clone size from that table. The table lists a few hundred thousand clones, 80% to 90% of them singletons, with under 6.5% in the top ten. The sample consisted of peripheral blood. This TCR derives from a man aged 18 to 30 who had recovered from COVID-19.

Here the CDR3 reads CASSEGQSSYNEQFF. CDR3 DNA sequence: TGTGCCAGCAGTGAGGGACAGAGCTCCTACAATGAGCAGTTCTTC. This chain links TRBV2 with TRBJ2-1; 7 bases are shared with TRBD1. V was clipped by 3 bases and J by 0 bases; unmatched bases: 2. The germline gives CDR1 SNHLY, CDR2 FYNNEI. This CDR3 comprises 15 residues.